These 25 T cell receptor beta chains came from one sample sequenced in a study of cytotoxic CD8 clonotypes in ibrutinib-treated CLL (dated by TCRdb to the early 2020s). Library preparation employed the immunoSEQ multiplex PCR assay. TCRdb mirrors the immuneACCESS table, restricted to in-frame sequences. Some clones are absent from its copies; in checked studies, under half trace to an unresolved V gene, and the reason for the others is unknown. For this sample the table gives approximately 33,000 clones, of which roughly three quarters were detected only once. Roughly a quarter of the sample belongs to the ten largest clones. The starting material was PBMCs, obtained before ibrutinib treatment. The receptor source for this set is a human donor with chronic lymphocytic leukemia.

The rearrangement links TRBV14 to TRBJ2-5, with D possibly being TRBD1 (6 bases). Germline loops: CDR1 SGHDN, CDR2 FVKESK. Between the trimmed V and J ends, which lost 1 base and 5 bases, there was a span of 14 bases. The CDR3 contains 15 residues. The CDR3: CASSQVAGGSETQYF. The CDR3 DNA follows: TGTGCCAGCAGCCAAGTGGCTGGGGGCTCTGAGACCCAGTACTTC.

This chain uses TRBV7-2 with TRBJ1-5; a weak D match, TRBD1 (5 bases). Germline V gene lookup returns CDR1 SGHTA and CDR2 FQGNSA. The CDR3 spans 15 residues. Trimming shortened V by 5 bases and J by 2 bases, and 13 bases separated the two germline ends. The CDR3 DNA follows: TGTGCCAGCAGCACCGGGGCTATCGGCAATCAGCCCCAGCATTTT. It specifies CASSTGAIGNQPQHF.

V and J are TRBV2 and TRBJ1-3; possible D gene TRBD1, 5 bases. Trimming shortened V by 8 bases and J by 1 base, and 21 bases separated the two germline ends. The CDR3 runs to 17 residues. Germline lookup yields CDR1 SNHLY and CDR2 FYNNEI. CDR3 protein: CASSGVEGTRSGNTIYF. CDR3 nucleotide sequence: TGTGCCAGCTCGGGGGTAGAGGGAACTAGATCTGGAAACACCATATATTTT.

V usage is TRBV7-2 and J usage is TRBJ1-5; TRBD1 aligns across 11 bases. The CDR3 covers 15 residues. The trim removed 5 bases at V and 10 bases at J, leaving 10 bases unmatched. CDR1 is SGHTA, CDR2 FQGNSA, per germline. The DNA for the CDR3 is TGTGCCAGCAGCCGGTCCCGGGACAGGGGGGGTCCCCAGCATTTT. It is translated as CASSRSRDRGGPQHF.

This clone showed up just a few times. The chain links TRBV6-9 to TRBJ1-5, with TRBD1 as a possible D gene (5 bases). Germline assignment: CDR1 MNHGY and CDR2 SVAAGI. V was clipped by 6 bases and J by 7 bases, with 16 bases between them. CDR3 length: 14 amino acids. CDR3 DNA: TGTGCCAGCAGACACAGGCTGGCGGGACAGCCCCAGCATTTT. Its translation: CASRHRLAGQPQHF.

V and J are TRBV7-6 and TRBJ2-7; D gene unclear. Germline V gene data show CDR1 as SGHVS and CDR2 as FNYEAQ. The CDR3 sequence is 18 residues long. Trimming shortened V by 5 bases and J by 3 bases, and 26 bases separated the two germline ends. The CDR3 is CASSLKPVMGGLIYEQYF. The CDR3 DNA sequence: TGTGCCAGCAGCCTCAAACCGGTCATGGGTGGGCTCATCTACGAGCAGTACTTC.

This clone was detected a few times. The chain is built from TRBV27 and TRBJ2-7; 7 bases match TRBD1. Germline V gene data show CDR1 as MNHEY and CDR2 as SMNVEV (reference sequence). This CDR3 comprises 15 residues. V trimming: 0 bases; J trimming: 2 bases; junction bases outside the gene matches: 4. As DNA, the CDR3 is TGTGCCAGCAGTTTATCGTGGGACAGCGCCTACGAGCAGTACTTC. Its protein product is CASSLSWDSAYEQYF.

V gene TRBV27 combines with J gene TRBJ2-5, with D possibly TRBD2 on 6 matching bases. Germline assignment: CDR1 MNHEY and CDR2 SMNVEV (reference sequence). The V and J ends lost 2 bases and 1 base respectively, with 14 bases between them. CDR3 length: 16 amino acids. This CDR3 reads CASSLVGAGTQETQYF. The CDR3 DNA reads as TGTGCCAGCAGTTTAGTCGGGGCGGGAACCCAAGAGACCCAGTACTTC.

This chain connects TRBV10-3 to TRBJ2-7; no firm D call. Germline CDR1 is ENHRY and CDR2 is SYGVKD. V lost 6 bases, J lost 2 bases, and 11 bases lay in between. CDR3 length equals 13 residues. CDR3 protein: CAIRDTQTYEQYF. As DNA, the CDR3 is TGTGCCATCAGAGATACACAAACCTACGAGCAGTACTTC.

V and J are TRBV19 and TRBJ2-3; 7 bases align to TRBD1. J gave up 4 bases and V 5 bases, and 12 bases lay outside the gene matches. Germline V CDR1 and CDR2: LNHDA, SQIVND (reference sequence). There are 16 residues in the CDR3. CDR3 in DNA: TGTGCCAGTAGTCCCGGTGAGGGGGCTACGGCAGATACGCAGTATTTT. As protein: CASSPGEGATADTQYF. Full variable domain (outside the CDR3, taken from reference TRBV19 and TRBJ2-3): DGGITQSPKYLFRKEGQNVTLSCEQNLNHDAMYWYRQDPGQGLRLIYYSQIVNDFQKGDIAEGYSVSREKKESFPLTVTSAQKNPTAFYLCASSPGEGATADTQYFGPGTRLTVL.

This clone was counted only a few times. The chain is built from TRBV9 and TRBJ1-1; 7 bases map to TRBD1. The CDR3 is made up of 15 amino acids. Losses at the gene ends were 0 bases for V and 1 base for J; bases not matched to a gene: 3. The V gene's germline CDR1 is SGDLS and CDR2 YYNGEE. In DNA, the CDR3 is TGTGCCAGCAGCGTAGAAGGGACAGCGAACACTGAAGCTTTCTTT. Amino acids: CASSVEGTANTEAFF.

This clone was recorded a few times. V is TRBV5-1 and J is TRBJ1-1; no clear D. This CDR3 comprises 14 residues. Between the trimmed V and J ends, which lost 0 bases and 8 bases, there was a span of 14 bases. The germline V gene has CDR1 SGHRS and CDR2 YFSETQ. CDR3 nucleotides: TGCGCCAGCAGCTTGGGGGAAGGTGGGAGGGAAGCTTTCTTT. Protein: CASSLGEGGREAFF.

This clone was seen more than once but under ten times. This sequence joins TRBV28 and TRBJ2-7; 10 nucleotides line up with TRBD1. This CDR3 is built from 15 residues. Germline V gene data show CDR1 as MDHEN and CDR2 as SYDVKM. V dropped 6 bases and J dropped 2; count of bases not matched to a gene: 7. CDR3 coding DNA: TGTGCCAGCAGGGCCTCCGGGACAGGGGCCTACGAGCAGTACTTC. Its protein is CASRASGTGAYEQYF.

V usage is TRBV6-1 and J usage is TRBJ1-4; D not certain. CDR1 and CDR2 from the germline V gene are MNHNS and SASEGT. This CDR3 is 15 amino acids long. V was trimmed by 4 bases and J by 0 bases, leaving 9 bases between them. The chain's CDR3 is CASSGADATNEKLFF. The CDR3 nucleotides read TGTGCCAGCAGTGGGGCCGACGCAACTAATGAAAAACTGTTTTTT.

The chain links TRBV9 to TRBJ1-1; D may be TRBD1 (5 bases). The CDR3 contains 13 residues. Between the trimmed V and J ends, which lost 0 bases and 7 bases, there was a span of 10 bases. Germline CDR1 reads SGDLS; CDR2 reads YYNGEE. CDR3 residues: CASSVVWGGEAFF. The CDR3 DNA reads as TGTGCCAGCAGCGTAGTATGGGGGGGTGAAGCTTTCTTT.

The chain is built from TRBV27 and TRBJ2-3; the D is unclear. Trimming took off 5 bases at V and 0 bases at J, with 15 bases between the two ends. CDR1 MNHEY and CDR2 SMNVEV come from the germline V gene (reference sequence). This CDR3 has 16 amino acids. The chain's CDR3 is CASSTTLATSTDTQYF. The DNA of the CDR3 is TGTGCCAGCAGTACGACACTCGCCACTAGCACAGATACGCAGTATTTT.

A few counts support this clone. The V call is TRBV11-3, the J call TRBJ2-7; D gene unclear. This CDR3 is built from 12 residues. CDR1 and CDR2 from the germline V gene are SGHNT and YENEEA. V was pared by 5 bases and J by 3 bases, with 8 bases between. The CDR3 spells CASSRRLYEQYF. CDR3 nucleotide sequence: TGTGCCAGCAGCCGCCGCCTCTACGAGCAGTACTTC.

The rearrangement uses TRBV7-2 and TRBJ1-4, with TRBD1 as a possible D gene (5 bases). V lost 2 bases to trimming and J lost 4 bases, with 17 bases between them. This CDR3 has 17 amino acids. Germline V gene data show CDR1 as SGHTA and CDR2 as FQGNSA. The CDR3 DNA sequence: TGTGCCAGCAGCTTATTGGCAGGGAGTTCTGGTAATGAAAAACTGTTTTTT. As protein: CASSLLAGSSGNEKLFF.

This rearrangement joins TRBV7-8 to TRBJ1-1; D is ambiguous. Germline CDR1 SGHVS, CDR2 FQNEAQ. This CDR3 contains 14 residues. Trimming left V 2 bases short and J 1 base short, with 8 bases between. CDR3 in amino acids: CASSLTRENTEAFF. The CDR3, as DNA: TGTGCCAGCAGCTTAACACGGGAGAACACTGAAGCTTTCTTT.

The chain is built from TRBV28 and TRBJ2-2; TRBD2 might be the D (6 bases). There are 17 residues in the CDR3. Germline-derived CDR1 and CDR2 are MDHEN and SYDVKM. V shed 5 bases and J shed 4 bases, with 20 bases lying between them. CDR3 coding DNA: TGTGCCAGCAGTCCCCCCGCGACTAGGATGATCACCGGGGAGCTGTTTTTT. This sequence encodes CASSPPATRMITGELFF.

The sample holds one count of this clone. With a far larger clone one base away, a read error is the likely cause. Other DNA sequences in the sample encode the same CDR3. The chain is built from TRBV5-6 and TRBJ2-7; weak D call: TRBD1 (6 bases). This CDR3 is built from 17 residues. Germline V lookup: CDR1 SGHDT, CDR2 YYEEEE. V lost 0 bases and J 2 bases, leaving 18 bases between the germline ends. The DNA of the CDR3 is TGTGCCAGCAGCTTGGCCGGTCAGGGGCTTGCGGCCTACGAGCAGTACTTC. Amino acids: CASSLAGQGLAAYEQYF. Drawing the rest from reference TRBV5-6 and TRBJ2-7, the complete variable domain is DAGVTQSPTHLIKTRGQQVTLRCSPKSGHDTVSWYQQALGQGPQFIFQYYEEEERQRGNFPDRFSGHQFPNYSSELNVNALLLGDSALYLCASSLAGQGLAAYEQYFGPGTRLTVT.

The chain carries TRBV6-1 and TRBJ2-1; TRBD1 matches 10 bases. V was pared by 7 bases and J by 12 bases, with 6 bases of the junction left unmatched. The CDR3 contains 12 residues. The germline V gene has CDR1 MNHNS and CDR2 SASEGT. The CDR3 DNA follows: TGTGCCAGCATTGACAGGGGGCTGGGGCAGTTCTTC. It translates to CASIDRGLGQFF.

The chain links TRBV6-4 to TRBJ2-5; D perhaps matches TRBD1 (6 bases). There are 15 residues in the CDR3. Deletions cut 5 bases from V and 4 bases from J, with 17 bases between. Germline-derived CDR1 and CDR2 are MRHNA and SNTAGT. Here the CDR3 reads CASSPQGGEGETQYF. As DNA, the CDR3 is TGTGCCAGCAGTCCCCAAGGGGGAGAGGGAGAGACCCAGTACTTC.

The chain employs TRBV27 and TRBJ2-7; D unresolved. V lost 4 bases and J 2 bases, leaving 12 bases between the germline ends. Germline CDR1 and CDR2: MNHEY and SMNVEV (reference sequence). The CDR3 spans 14 residues. The CDR3 loop reads CASSSQYLPYEQYF. The CDR3 DNA sequence: TGTGCCAGCAGTTCTCAGTACCTACCCTACGAGCAGTACTTC.

The genes are TRBV7-9 and TRBJ1-6; D is possibly TRBD1 (5 bases). CDR1 and CDR2 from the germline V gene are SEHNR and FQNEAQ (reference sequence). The V end lost 2 bases, the J end lost 10 bases, and 18 bases lay between the germline ends. CDR3 size: 16 residues. The CDR3 reads CASSLTSGGGYSPLHF. CDR3 bases: TGTGCCAGCAGCTTAACGTCGGGGGGAGGATACTCACCCCTCCACTTT.